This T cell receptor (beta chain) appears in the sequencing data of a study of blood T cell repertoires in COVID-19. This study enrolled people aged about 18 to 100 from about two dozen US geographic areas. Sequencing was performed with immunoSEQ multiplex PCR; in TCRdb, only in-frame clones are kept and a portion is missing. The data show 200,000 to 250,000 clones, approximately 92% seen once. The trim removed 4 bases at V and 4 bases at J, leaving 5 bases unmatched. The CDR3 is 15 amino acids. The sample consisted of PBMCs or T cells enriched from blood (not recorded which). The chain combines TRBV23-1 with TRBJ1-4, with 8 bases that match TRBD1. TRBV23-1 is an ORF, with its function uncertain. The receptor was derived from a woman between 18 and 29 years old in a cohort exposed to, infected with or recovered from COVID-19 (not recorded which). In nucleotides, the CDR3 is TGCGCCAGCAGTCCAGGGACAGGAGGTAATGAAAAACTGTTTTTT. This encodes CASSPGTGGNEKLFF.